These 25 T cell receptor beta chains share one sample of origin, sequenced in a study of T cell repertoires in cytomegalovirus infection. TCRdb re-called the reads with MiXCR, one entry per CDR3 protein. The sample includes approximately 500,000 distinct CDR3 sequences, around 10% of them seen just once. Material for sequencing was PBMCs. The receptors derive from a human donor in good health (CMV status not recorded). Some clones in this sample may be carry-over from other donors' samples.

This clonotype was seen at least ten times. The chain carries TRBV7-2 and TRBJ2-1, with D possibly being TRBD1 (6 bases). Trimming stripped 1 base from V and 5 bases from J, with 6 bases between. The CDR3 extends over 13 amino acids. The germline CDR1 and CDR2 sequences are SGHTA and FQGNSA. CDR3 nucleotide sequence: TGTGCCAGCAGCTTAGACAGGGACAATGAGCAGTTCTTC. As protein: CASSLDRDNEQFF.

This clonotype appeared a single time. V gene TRBV5-6 combines with J gene TRBJ1-5; maybe TRBD1 (5 bases). The CDR3 loop spans 15 amino acids. V lost 1 base, J lost 0 bases, and 8 bases lay in between. Germline loops: CDR1 SGHDT, CDR2 YYEEEE. The CDR3, as DNA: TGTGCCAGCAGCTTGTTAGGGGATAGCAATCAGCCCCAGCATTTT. It is translated as CASSLLGDSNQPQHF.

This clonotype has a count of ten or more. The V gene is TRBV4-1, the J gene TRBJ1-1; unclear D gene. This CDR3 contains 14 residues. The V gene lost 1 base and the J gene lost 0 bases, with 6 bases spanning the gap. CDR1 and CDR2 (germline): MGHRA, YSYEKL. CDR3 nucleotides: TGCGCCAGCAGCCAAGCCGGGATGAACACTGAAGCTTTCTTT. Its translation is CASSQAGMNTEAFF.

This clonotype was detected a few times. The chain recombines TRBV11-1 with TRBJ1-2, with TRBD1 identical over 9 bases. CDR1 is SGHAT and CDR2 is FQDESV in the germline V gene (reference sequence). The CDR3 length is 14 residues. Losses at the gene ends were 3 bases for V and 5 bases for J; bases not matched to a gene: 4. The CDR3 DNA reads as TGTGCCAGCAGCTTCGGGACAGGGAAGTATGGCTACACCTTC. Encoded protein: CASSFGTGKYGYTF.

V usage is TRBV19 and J usage is TRBJ1-1, with 7 bases aligning to TRBD1. The CDR3 loop spans 12 amino acids. J lost 6 bases, V lost 7 bases, and 5 bases had no gene match. Germline loops: CDR1 LNHDA, CDR2 SQIVND (reference sequence). The CDR3 protein is CASTSRGPEAFF. DNA for the CDR3: TGTGCCAGTACCTCAAGGGGGCCTGAAGCTTTCTTT.

A word on this clonotype: This may come from a read error, since a much larger clone is one base off. This is likely a read error, given that the CDR3 carries no conserved phenylalanine or tryptophan at its end. The chain employs TRBV29-1 and TRBJ2-1; D possibly corresponds to TRBD1 (6 bases). The CDR3 contains 17 residues. Germline V gene lookup returns CDR1 SQVTM and CDR2 ANQGSEA. The ends were cut back, 6 bases at V and 10 bases at J, with 31 bases in the middle. CDR3 in DNA: TGCAGCGTCAAGAGACAGGTCAAAGGGTCTGGGCTGCCAGAGCAGTTCCTC. Its translation: CSVKRQVKGSGLPEQFL.

This clonotype was counted ten times or more. The chain carries TRBV19 and TRBJ2-5; 14 nucleotides line up with TRBD2. The CDR3 is 15 residues long. V was clipped by 5 bases and J by 3 bases; unmatched bases: 2. Germline CDR1 is LNHDA and CDR2 is SQIVND (reference sequence). The CDR3 DNA is TGTGCCAGTAGTTCGGGACTAGCGGGAGAAGAGACCCAGTACTTC. Translation gives CASSSGLAGEETQYF.

This clonotype has at least ten counts. The chain has TRBV7-9 and TRBJ2-2, with 7 bases aligning to TRBD2. This CDR3 is 15 amino acids long. V was pared by 3 bases and J by 5 bases, with 6 bases of the junction left unmatched. Germline assignment: CDR1 SEHNR and CDR2 FQNEAQ (reference sequence). The CDR3 sequence is CASSFRLAETGELFF. CDR3 nucleotide sequence: TGTGCCAGCAGCTTTCGACTAGCCGAGACCGGGGAGCTGTTTTTT.

This clonotype was found many times. The V gene is TRBV5-1, the J gene TRBJ2-7, with 12 bases matching TRBD1. V shed 3 bases and J 5 bases; nucleotides not matched to a gene: 3. This CDR3 comprises 14 residues. Germline CDR1 reads SGHRS; CDR2 reads YFSETQ. The CDR3, as DNA: TGCGCCAGCAGCTCCGGGACAGGGGGCCACGAGCAGTACTTC. It translates to CASSSGTGGHEQYF. The complete variable domain, with remaining parts taken from reference TRBV5-1 and TRBJ2-7, reads KAGVTQTPRYLIKTRGQQVTLSCSPISGHRSVSWYQQTPGQGLQFLFEYFSETQRNKGNFPGRFSGRQFSNSRSEMNVSTLELGDSALYLCASSSGTGGHEQYFGPGTRLTVT.

The chain joins TRBV27 to TRBJ1-5; 7 nucleotides agree with TRBD1. Losses at the gene ends were 5 bases for V and 10 bases for J; bases not matched to a gene: 5. Per the germline V gene, CDR1 is MNHEY and CDR2 is SMNVEV (reference sequence). This CDR3 is built from 12 residues. CDR3 coding DNA: TGTGCCAGCAGTAGACAGGGCCGACCCCAGCATTTT. Translation: CASSRQGRPQHF.

The rearrangement links TRBV30 to TRBJ1-3, with TRBD1 as a possible D gene (5 bases). This CDR3 has 15 residues. V lost 5 bases and J lost 3, with 17 bases in between. Germline assignment: CDR1 GTSNPN and CDR2 SVGIG (reference sequence). CDR3 sequence: CAWAPQGHSGNTIYF. In DNA, the CDR3 is TGTGCCTGGGCCCCCCAGGGTCATAGTGGAAACACCATATATTTT.

Concerning this clonotype itself: The junction departs from germline at one end; a sequencing error may be responsible. This chain connects TRBV19 to TRBJ1-5, with D possibly TRBD1 on 5 matching bases. The germline gives CDR1 LNHDA, CDR2 SQIVND (reference sequence). This CDR3 is built from 14 residues. The CDR3 region has the DNA TGTGCCGGTAGTATGGGTCAGGGTTTTCAGCCCCAGCATTTT. It translates to CAGSMGQGFQPQHF. The full variable domain, rest sourced from reference TRBV19 and TRBJ1-5, is DGGITQSPKYLFRKEGQNVTLSCEQNLNHDAMYWYRQDPGQGLRLIYYSQIVNDFQKGDIAEGYSVSREKKESFPLTVTSAQKNPTAFYLCAGSMGQGFQPQHFGDGTRLSIL.

The sample holds many counts of this clonotype. The chain uses TRBV28 and TRBJ2-7; D possibly matches TRBD1 or TRBD2 (5 bases each). This CDR3 has 16 residues. Germline values: CDR1 MDHEN, CDR2 SYDVKM. Trimming left V 4 bases short and J 3 bases short, with 19 bases between. CDR3 loop: CASSSEGSIPYYEQYF. Written as DNA, the CDR3 is TGTGCCAGCAGTTCCGAGGGGTCTATCCCGTACTACGAGCAGTACTTC.

This clonotype was recorded many times. The rearrangement links TRBV19 to TRBJ2-5; D is perhaps TRBD2 (6 bases). There are 13 residues in the CDR3. Trimming stripped 3 bases from V and 2 bases from J, with 7 bases between. Germline V lookup: CDR1 LNHDA, CDR2 SQIVND (reference sequence). The CDR3 is CASSISGQETQYF. The CDR3 DNA follows: TGTGCCAGTAGTATTAGCGGTCAAGAGACCCAGTACTTC.

This clonotype was recorded many times. J is TRBJ1-5 and V is TRBV6-1; D is possibly TRBD1 (5 bases). Between the trimmed V and J ends, which lost 2 bases and 6 bases, there was a span of 11 bases. The CDR3 sequence is 14 residues long. CDR1 and CDR2 (germline): MNHNS, SASEGT. CDR3 amino acids: CASSEKGIGQPQHF. As DNA, the CDR3 is TGTGCCAGCAGTGAAAAGGGGATCGGTCAGCCCCAGCATTTT.

This clonotype occurred a few times. V is TRBV28 and J is TRBJ2-2; 11 nucleotides match TRBD1. Losses at the gene ends were 5 bases for V and 6 bases for J; bases not matched to a gene: 2. CDR3 length: 14 residues. The germline gives CDR1 MDHEN, CDR2 SYDVKM. The CDR3 nucleotides are TGTGCCAGCAGTCGGGGACAGGGGGCCGGGGAGCTGTTTTTT. It is translated as CASSRGQGAGELFF.

This clonotype was seen at least ten times. The chain employs TRBV20-1 and TRBJ2-7; TRBD2 agrees at 10 bases. CDR1 and CDR2 from the germline V gene are DFQATT and SNEGSKA (reference sequence). The V segment lost 3 bases and the J segment 9 bases; nucleotides outside the gene matches: 8. The CDR3 totals 13 residues. In nucleotides, the CDR3 is TGCAGTGCTAGTAGCCTAGCGGGAGCTGGGCAGTACTTC. Protein product: CSASSLAGAGQYF.

The chain has TRBV5-1 and TRBJ2-3, with TRBD2 matching over 8 bases. Trimming at V came to 3 bases and at J to 4 bases, leaving 13 bases not matched to a gene. This CDR3 is 17 amino acids long. Looked up from germline, CDR1 is SGHRS and CDR2 is YFSETQ. This CDR3 is CASSSAREVSPADTQYF. The CDR3 DNA reads as TGCGCCAGCAGCTCCGCGCGGGAGGTCTCCCCCGCAGATACGCAGTATTTT.

This clonotype was counted many times. The genes are TRBV6-2 or TRBV6-3 and TRBJ2-2; TRBD1 agrees at 12 bases. This CDR3 is 15 amino acids long. Germline V gene data show CDR1 as MNHEY and CDR2 as SVGEGT. Trimming removed 5 bases from V and 3 bases from J; junction bases left unmatched: 1. The CDR3 loop reads CASSGTGGYTGELFF. CDR3 DNA sequence: TGTGCCAGCAGTGGGACAGGGGGCTACACCGGGGAGCTGTTTTTT.

Details on this clonotype: Given a much more abundant clone one base away, this may be a read error. In DNA, the CDR3 is TGTGCCTGCAGTTTACCACTCCCAAACTACAATGAGCAGTTCTTC. Its protein is CACSLPLPNYNEQFF. The chain couples TRBV28 to TRBJ2-1; D is ambiguous. There are 15 residues in the CDR3. Germline CDR1 is MDHEN and CDR2 is SYDVKM.

This clonotype was seen repeatedly, ten times or more. This rearrangement joins TRBV28 to TRBJ1-5, with D perhaps TRBD1 (5 bases). This CDR3 comprises 14 residues. The V end lost 6 bases, the J end lost 3 bases, and 12 bases lay between the germline ends. CDR1 and CDR2 (germline): MDHEN, SYDVKM. The CDR3 DNA follows: TGTGCCAGCAGCCCCGGGACGTACAATCAGCCCCAGCATTTT. It encodes CASSPGTYNQPQHF.

This clonotype was found many times. The chain has TRBV12-3 or TRBV12-4 and TRBJ2-7; the D is unclear. This CDR3 contains 12 residues. V lost 6 bases and J 2 bases, leaving 8 bases between the germline ends. CDR3 region: CASSRATYEQYF. CDR3 in DNA: TGTGCCAGCAGCCGCGCTACCTACGAGCAGTACTTC.

This clonotype was seen at least ten times. The gene calls are TRBV11-3 and TRBJ2-2; 9 nucleotides align to TRBD2. This CDR3 comprises 19 residues. Looked up from germline, CDR1 is SGHNT and CDR2 is YENEEA. V dropped 1 base and J dropped 3; count of bases not matched to a gene: 12. The CDR3 sequence: CASSLGRSSGRGDTGELFF. CDR3 DNA: TGTGCCAGCAGCTTAGGTCGGAGTAGCGGGAGAGGGGACACCGGGGAGCTGTTTTTT.

The V call is TRBV27, the J call TRBJ2-2; D unclear. V was clipped by 4 bases and J by 4 bases, with 7 bases between them. The V gene's germline CDR1 is MNHEY and CDR2 SMNVEV (reference sequence). There are 13 residues in the CDR3. CDR3 protein: CASSSSLTGELFF. DNA of the CDR3: TGTGCCAGCAGTTCCTCTCTCACCGGGGAGCTGTTTTTT.

The V gene is TRBV6-1, the J gene TRBJ1-5; 7 positions agree with TRBD1. Germline CDR1 and CDR2: MNHNS and SASEGT. This CDR3 contains 14 residues. V trimming: 4 bases; J trimming: 3 bases; junction bases outside the gene matches: 3. CDR3 bases: TGTGCCAGCAGTGGAGACAGGGCCAATCAGCCCCAGCATTTT. It translates to CASSGDRANQPQHF.